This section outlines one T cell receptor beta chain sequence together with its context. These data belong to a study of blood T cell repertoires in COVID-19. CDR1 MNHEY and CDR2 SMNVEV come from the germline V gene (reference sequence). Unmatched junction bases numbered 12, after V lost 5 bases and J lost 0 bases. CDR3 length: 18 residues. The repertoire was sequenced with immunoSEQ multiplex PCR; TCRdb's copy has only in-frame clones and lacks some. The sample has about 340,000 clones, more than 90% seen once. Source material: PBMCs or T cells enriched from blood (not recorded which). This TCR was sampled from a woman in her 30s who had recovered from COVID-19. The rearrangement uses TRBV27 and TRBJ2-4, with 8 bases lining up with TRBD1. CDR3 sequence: CASSPRPGQGLAKNIQYF. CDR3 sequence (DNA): TGTGCCAGCAGTCCTCGACCCGGACAGGGCTTAGCCAAAAACATTCAGTACTTC.